Below, one T cell receptor (beta chain) is given with its context. Extraction and reverse transcription of RNA yielded cDNA as the sequencing template. The table came from immunoSEQ multiplex PCR; TCRdb's copy has only in-frame clones and leaves some out. The sample yields 220,000 or so clones, about 60% seen once. This entry is derived from a study of CD8+ T cells in alopecia areata. Trimming removed 2 bases from V and 6 bases from J, with 13 bases in between. Germline V gene lookup returns CDR1 ENHRY and CDR2 SYGVKD. This CDR3 is built from 14 residues. The input for sequencing was CD4+ T cells sorted from blood, taken at week 0. The receptor was derived from a human donor with alopecia areata. J is TRBJ1-2 and V is TRBV10-3; possible D gene TRBD1, 6 bases. The CDR3 nucleotides read TGTGCCATCAGTGAGCGTGCACAGGGAGATGGCTACACCTTC. It yields the protein CAISERAQGDGYTF.